This T cell receptor beta chain was sequenced for a study of T cells after yellow fever vaccination. Study at large: Preparation of fractions with low cell numbers was performed using SMART-Seq v4 Ultra Low Input.

In TCRdb, the 5' RACE reads were re-called with MiXCR into one record per CDR3 protein. Of around 350,000 distinct CDR3 sequences listed, roughly 11% are singletons. Concerning this clonotype itself: Its antigen is not identified.

This CDR3 is built from 14 residues. The V and J ends lost 3 bases and 4 bases respectively, with 15 bases between them. Germline-derived CDR1 and CDR2 are SQVTM and ANQGSEA. General study findings and limits: Most primary-vaccination clones recurred post-booster (just under 98% CD4, around 90% CD8). FACS-sorted repertoires could harbor abundant contaminating bulk-population clonotypes.

The material sequenced was PBMCs, taken on the day of the first yellow fever vaccination. The chain employs TRBV29-1 and TRBJ1-2; TRBD1 is a possible D gene (5 bases). This sequence was found in a man between 18 and 29 years old who received the YFV17D yellow fever vaccine. CDR3 residues: CSVDDLQGAYGYTF. The CDR3 DNA sequence: TGCAGCGTTGATGATCTGCAGGGAGCCTATGGCTACACCTTC.